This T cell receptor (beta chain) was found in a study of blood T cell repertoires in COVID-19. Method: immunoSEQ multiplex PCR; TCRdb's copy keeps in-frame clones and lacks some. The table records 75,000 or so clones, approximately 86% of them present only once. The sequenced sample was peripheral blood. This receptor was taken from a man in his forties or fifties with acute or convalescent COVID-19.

For the CDR3, the DNA is TGTGCCAGCAGTGAGGGAGGTCCCTACGAGCAGTACTTC. It specifies CASSEGGPYEQYF. This chain joins TRBV7-9 and TRBJ2-7; D may be TRBD2 (6 bases). CDR1 and CDR2 from the germline V gene are SEHNR and FQNEAQ (reference sequence). The length of the CDR3 is 13 residues. The V end lost 6 bases, the J end lost 2 bases, and 11 bases lay between the germline ends.